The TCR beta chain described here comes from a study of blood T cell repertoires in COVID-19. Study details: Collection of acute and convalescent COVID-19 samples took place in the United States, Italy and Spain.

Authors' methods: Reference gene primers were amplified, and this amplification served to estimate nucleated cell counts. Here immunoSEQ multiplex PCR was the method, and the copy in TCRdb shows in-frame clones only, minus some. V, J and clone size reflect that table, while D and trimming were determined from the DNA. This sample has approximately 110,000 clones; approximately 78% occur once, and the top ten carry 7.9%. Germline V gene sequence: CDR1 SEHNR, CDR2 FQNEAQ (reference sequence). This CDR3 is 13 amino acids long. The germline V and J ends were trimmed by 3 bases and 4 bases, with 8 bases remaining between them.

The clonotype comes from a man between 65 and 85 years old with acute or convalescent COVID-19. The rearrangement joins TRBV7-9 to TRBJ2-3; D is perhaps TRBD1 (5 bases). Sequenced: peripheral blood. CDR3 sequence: CASSFRGADTQYF. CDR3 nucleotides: TGTGCCAGCAGCTTTAGGGGCGCAGATACGCAGTATTTT.